One and the same sample provided the 10 T cell receptor beta chains below, sequenced in a study of blood T cells in healthy people across ages. A second PCR, run for roughly 7 to 12 cycles, used a sample-barcoded 5' primer plus a J-beta primer mix. One entry per CDR3 protein, called by TCRdb with MiXCR from the 5' RACE reads. The sample lists about 1.6 million distinct CDR3 sequences; roughly 32% were seen once. Sequenced material: blood. These receptors were obtained from a woman aged 25 to 39 in good health.

With regard to this clonotype: Its ends do not fully match the called genes, so a read error is possible. The DNA of the CDR3 is TGCGCCAGCAGCTTAAAGACAGACACAGATACGCTGTATTTT. This encodes CASSLKTDTDTLYF. The chain carries TRBV5-1 and TRBJ2-3; possible D gene TRBD1, 5 bases. The CDR3 has 14 amino acids. CDR1 is SGHRS, CDR2 YFSETQ, per germline.

The chain carries TRBV30 and TRBJ1-2; D gene uncertain. The CDR3 spans 14 residues. CDR1 is GTSNPN, CDR2 SVGIG, per germline (reference sequence). The V end was cut by 0 bases, the J end by 1 base, with 9 bases between. The CDR3 sequence: CAWSVRTHNYGYTF. Written as DNA, the CDR3 is TGTGCCTGGAGTGTACGAACACATAACTATGGCTACACCTTC.

The chain has TRBV7-2 and TRBJ1-1; the D gene is possibly TRBD1 (6 bases). Germline V lookup: CDR1 SGHTA, CDR2 FQGNSA. The CDR3 extends over 13 amino acids. Trimming took off 5 bases at V and 10 bases at J, with 17 bases between the two ends. This CDR3 is CASSLSQGRAAFF. In nucleotides, the CDR3 is TGTGCCAGCAGCCTAAGCCAGGGGCGCGCAGCTTTCTTT.

This clonotype was recorded many times. The chain recombines TRBV6-2 or TRBV6-3 with TRBJ2-5; D may be TRBD2 (6 bases). The germline V and J ends were trimmed by 0 bases and 5 bases, with 13 bases remaining between them. The germline CDR1 and CDR2 sequences are MNHEY and SVGEGT. CDR3 size: 15 residues. The CDR3, as DNA: TGTGCCAGCAGTTACTCGCGGGGTTGGATGGAGACCCAGTACTTC. Translating it yields CASSYSRGWMETQYF.

This clonotype was observed at least ten times. The V call is TRBV12-3 or TRBV12-4, the J call TRBJ2-7, with TRBD2 as a possible D gene (5 bases). The length of the CDR3 is 11 residues. With 3 bases removed from V and 6 bases from J, the gap between germline ends came to 6 bases. In DNA, the CDR3 is TGTGCCAGCAGTTTCGAGGGCGAGCAGTACTTC. Its translation: CASSFEGEQYF.

The chain employs TRBV20-1 and TRBJ2-4; 7 nucleotides match TRBD2. The V segment lost 6 bases and the J segment 13 bases; nucleotides outside the gene matches: 12. The germline V gene encodes CDR1 DFQATT and CDR2 SNEGSKA (reference sequence). This CDR3 has 12 residues. The CDR3 here is CSAARGLGEQYF. The DNA for the CDR3 is TGCAGTGCCGCGCGGGGGTTGGGAGAGCAGTACTTC.

By proportion, this clonotype is medium-sized. This rearrangement joins TRBV6-1 to TRBJ2-7, with D unresolved. CDR3 length equals 10 residues. CDR1 is MNHNS and CDR2 is SASEGT in the germline V gene. The V and J ends lost 7 bases and 0 bases respectively, with 1 base between them. CDR3 sequence (DNA): TGTGCCAGCATCTCCTACGAGCAGTACTTC. Translated: CASISYEQYF.

This clonotype showed up just a few times. The V and J genes are TRBV7-9 and TRBJ2-1; no reliable D call. The CDR3 length is 14 residues. V was shortened by 1 base and J by 8 bases, with 12 bases between the two germline ends. Looked up from germline, CDR1 is SEHNR and CDR2 is FQNEAQ (reference sequence). Written as DNA, the CDR3 is TGTGCCAGCAGCTTAGAGGTGCGGTTACATGAGCAGTTCTTC. As protein: CASSLEVRLHEQFF.

The sample holds a few counts of this clonotype. V is TRBV15 and J is TRBJ2-1, with no clear D. CDR3 size: 14 residues. Trimming removed 5 bases from V and 0 bases from J, with 8 bases in between. Looked up from germline, CDR1 is LNHNV and CDR2 is YYDKDF (reference sequence). Written as DNA, the CDR3 is TGTGCCACCAGCTCTGTGCGCTCCTACAATGAGCAGTTCTTC. Translating it yields CATSSVRSYNEQFF.

This chain joins TRBV18 and TRBJ2-3, with 9 bases fitting TRBD1. The germline V gene encodes CDR1 KGHSH and CDR2 LQKENI. The CDR3 is 17 amino acids. With 4 bases clipped from V and 2 bases from J, the junction kept 10 bases outside the gene matches. The CDR3 sequence: CASSQNVGQGITDTQYF. The CDR3 DNA follows: TGTGCCAGCTCACAAAATGTCGGACAGGGGATCACAGATACGCAGTATTTT.